This T cell receptor (beta chain) was sequenced for a study of OX40 agonist ivuxolimab in advanced cancers. The assay was immunoSEQ multiplex PCR, and TCRdb's table has in-frame clones only and misses some. The sample has around 69,000 clones, 80% to 90% seen once. V was pared by 10 bases and J by 5 bases, with 12 bases between. The germline V gene encodes CDR1 SGHTA and CDR2 FQGNSA. The CDR3 is 12 residues long. This TCR was recovered from an adult with an advanced solid tumor such as melanoma, head and neck, liver or kidney cancer. The chain is built from TRBV7-2 and TRBJ2-1; D remains ambiguous. The sample here was CD4+ or CD8+ T cells sorted from blood, taken in a trial of the OX40 agonist ivuxolimab. In nucleotides, the CDR3 is TGTGCCACCCGGACCAACAACAATGAGCAGTTCTTC. This gives the protein CATRTNNNEQFF.